This entry lists 3 T cell receptor beta chains sequenced from one sample in a study of spatial heterogeneity in lung cancer. Study-wide results and caveats: The study found that expanded intratumoral alpha and beta TCR counts tracked tumor mutation counts.

Using its own MiXCR run on the 5' RACE reads, TCRdb lists one record per CDR3 protein. The sample consists of 3,000 to 4,000 distinct CDR3 sequences, approximately 16% of them appearing once. Time point indicated: sample taken at primary tumor resection. These receptors have no known antigen. Specimen: lung tumor tissue, collected at surgery. All receptors come from a female donor with early-stage non-small cell lung cancer.

In its sample, this clonotype is medium-sized. The V and J genes are TRBV7-3 and TRBJ2-5; the D is unclear. The CDR3 is 14 amino acids. The germline V and J ends were trimmed by 5 bases and 0 bases, with 10 bases remaining between them. Germline CDR1 SGHTA, CDR2 FQGTGA. CDR3 nucleotide sequence: TGTGCCAGCAGCGCAATGGGGTACCAAGAGACCCAGTACTTC. Its protein product is CASSAMGYQETQYF. The entire variable domain, with the rest obtained from reference TRBV7-3 and TRBJ2-5, is as follows: GAGVSQTPSNKVTEKGKYVELRCDPISGHTALYWYRQSLGQGPEFLIYFQGTGAADDSGLPNDRFFAVRPEGSVSTLKIQRTERGDSAVYLCASSAMGYQETQYFGPGTRLLVL.

The sample holds many counts of this clonotype. The rearrangement joins TRBV2 to TRBJ2-2, with D possibly called TRBD1 or TRBD2 (5 bases each). Germline CDR1 reads SNHLY; CDR2 reads FYNNEI. V was trimmed by 8 bases and J by 6 bases, leaving 13 bases between them. The length of the CDR3 is 13 residues. CDR3 DNA sequence: TGTGCCAGCCGGATGGGGACCTCCGGGGAGCTGTTTTTT. Its protein product is CASRMGTSGELFF.

The V call is TRBV7-3, the J call TRBJ2-4; a possible D gene is TRBD1 (6 bases). CDR3 length: 13 amino acids. CDR1 SGHTA and CDR2 FQGTGA come from the germline V gene. The V gene lost 2 bases and the J gene lost 8 bases, with 10 bases spanning the gap. CDR3 nucleotides: TGTGCCAGCAGCTTAGGACAGAAGGACATTCAGTACTTC. Translating it yields CASSLGQKDIQYF.